One TCR beta chain is described in this entry. No cognate antigen has been identified for it. No base-level quality is on record; no much larger clone is a single base apart. These data are taken from a study of cytomegalovirus exposure and HLA in healthy donors (dated by TCRdb to about 2017). A note on the overall study: In an earlier analysis of some 610 of the donors, about 260 Gb of sequence data and 90 million to 120 million unique TCR beta sequences from 180 million or so T cells were reported. About 300 gigabases of sequencing data and 78 million or so unique TCR sequences were included in an early release covering about 700 HLA-typed donors. The genetic ancestry cluster associated with self-reported Caucasian donors included over 80% of the 350 to 500 genotyped donors. The aim of the study was to test whether cataloging public T cell receptors could identify signatures of past pathogen exposure. Using immunosequencing, the study profiled T cell repertoires from 500 to 800 subjects and related those repertoires to cytomegalovirus serostatus. Besides the first cohort of about 730 subjects, a separate validation cohort made up of roughly 130 different subjects was used. To predict cytomegalovirus infection status, the study brought together high-throughput TCR immunosequencing, statistical association of individual TCRs with disease status, and machine learning. To study patterns of TCR occurrence, a later analysis re-analyzed previously published TCR beta repertoires from 666 donors and added high-resolution HLA genotyping. Rather than using new phenotypic data, the later analysis identified candidate immune exposures from TCR beta sequences and from how often those sequences occurred across donors. To decide whether each TCR beta V gene segment behaved as functional or pseudogenic, an earlier analysis of fewer than 750 of the donors relied on high-throughput TCR beta sequencing. Alongside the repertoire data, information on donor age, sex, ethnicity and CMV serostatus was compiled. A later genetic analysis took genome-wide SNP genotypes for about 55% of the 666 donors and used that subset as a discovery cohort. All discovery cohort repertoires had been generated on a single sequencing platform. HLA typing included class I and class II loci at four-digit resolution. The number of typed donors differed by locus: 629-630 for A, B, C, DRB1 and DQB1; 500 to 550 for DQA1; around 580 for DPA1; and about 450 for DPB1. Roughly 5 DR-DQ haplotypes were handled as single units for association and clustering, since linkage in the cohort was strong. Among several hundred genotyped donors of the cohort, an average of around 220,000 unique TCR beta nucleotide sequences was sequenced per donor, of which about 18% were non-productive.

What the study reported, not specific to this receptor: In a later genetic analysis, fewer N-insertions in productive TCRs were reported among donors in an Asian-associated ancestry cluster than the approximately 710-donor mean. Correlated functional status among segregating V segments might reflect linkage disequilibrium, but an unknown experimental factor could not be ruled out. According to the authors, the approach could potentially be generalized to other disease states and immunological phenotypes. Seventeen rarely observed V segments, including chromosome 9 orphons, were excluded from the earlier analysis of about 600 of the donors because counts were too low. This cohort had only TCR beta chains sequenced, and the lack of alpha or paired-chain data limited which features could be detected. Assigning TCR associations to individual alleles was difficult when HLA alleles, especially DR and DQ, strongly co-occurred. In a later genetic analysis, a missense DCLRE1C variant was associated with V-gene and J-gene trimming of TCR beta chains, and the association was replicated in an independent cohort. In an earlier analysis of about 550 of the donors, most TCR beta V segments were observed in productive rearrangements about 90% or about 30% of the time, broadly matching IMGT annotations. Immune exposure information for the cohort was limited to CMV serostatus. While some public TCRs were present in many individuals, most TCR sequences turned up only very rarely across donors. In a later analysis, most CMV-associated TCR beta chains were found to appear HLA-restricted, with HLA associations seemingly driven largely by CMV exposure. In a later analysis, HLA-associated TCR beta chains showed more clonal expansion and lower generation probabilities than non-associated chains that were equally common. A later analysis found that TCR association rates varied across HLA loci, with DRB1 alleles showing the most associated TCRs and HLA-C alleles the fewest. A further reported finding was that TCR beta sequences accurately predicted the HLA-A and HLA-B alleles for most subjects in the first cohort. A cluster of highly shared sequence variants was judged likely to represent a technical artifact of the sequencing pipeline. Presence/absence analyses assumed roughly uniform sequencing depth across donors, an assumption that may not hold. At a false discovery rate of 0.05, a later analysis linked 15,000 to 20,000 TCR beta sequences to specific HLA alleles. The classifier was reported to diagnose cytomegalovirus status with high specificity and sensitivity in both the original and validation cohorts. Because HLA typing was unavailable for some donors at each locus, only the typed subset was used in association tests. Three of the identified cytomegalovirus-associated TCR beta chains were confirmed in vitro to be specific for cytomegalovirus antigens. The study gave a list of 150 to 200 TCR beta chains associated with cytomegalovirus. Some IMGT-functional V segments, including TRBV6-2 and TRBV6-3, could not be distinguished by the 87-base-pair reads and were therefore excluded. In a later analysis, several top co-occurrence clusters were reported to appear linked to parvovirus B19, influenza, CMV and Epstein-Barr virus.

The library was obtained by the immunoSEQ multiplex PCR assay. The multiplex PCR relied on a mix of 60 forward primers for TCR Vbeta segments and 13 reverse primers for TCR Jbeta segments. The CDR3 region of rearranged TCR beta genes was amplified from genomic DNA by a multiplex PCR assay. Amplified TCR beta libraries were sequenced as 87-base-pair reads on the Illumina HiSeq System. On the authors' methods: A later analysis tallied 75 million to 95 million unique TCR beta chains across the 600 to 700 repertoires, and approximately 11 million of those chains were shared by two or more donors. Raw reads were error-corrected and collapsed into unique sequences by a nearest-neighbor algorithm in which closely related sequences were merged to remove PCR and sequencing errors. Alignment of CDR3 sequences to IMGT reference sequences was used to assign V, D and J gene segments. For a sequence to be retained, a match of at least six nucleotides was required to both a V gene segment and a J gene segment. Rearrangements were called productive when the CDR3 lacked stop codons and stayed in frame with V and J; all others were non-productive. Following IMGT convention, CDR3 was defined as the stretch from the second conserved V-encoded cysteine up to the conserved J-encoded phenylalanine. The earlier analysis of 450 to 750 of the donors excluded any sequence lacking an unambiguous match to a single V gene segment. An earlier analysis of approximately 590 of the donors called V segments functional above 56.7% productive rearrangements and segregating when the between-donor standard deviation exceeded 5%. To diagnose cytomegalovirus status from the catalog of TCR beta chain sequences, a statistical classification framework was built. In a later analysis, TCR nucleotide sequences were compared against IMGT/GENE-DB human TR gene sequences so that V and J genes could be assigned. The TCRdist pipeline was used in a later analysis to assign CDR3 sequences and most-parsimonious VDJ recombination scenarios. In a later analysis, each TCR beta chain was defined by its CDR3 amino acid sequence together with its V-gene family, and reads lacking a unique V-gene family were excluded. A later analysis removed several hundred highly shared, low-generation-probability nucleotide sequences to deal with suspected cross-contamination and a sequencing artifact. In a later analysis, a clonal expansion index was calculated for each public chain from normalized within-repertoire ranks of inferred template counts. Generation probabilities in a later analysis came from a VDJ recombination model fitted to out-of-frame rearrangements, and those results were checked against IGoR. In a later analysis, TCR-TCR, TCR-HLA and TCR-CMV co-occurrence was scored with hypergeometric tests, and a repertoire-size bias correction was applied to TCR pairs. A later analysis estimated false discovery rates by permuting HLA or CMV assignments 20 times. In a later analysis, co-occurring TCRs were grouped using DBSCAN, with TCRdist sequence similarity added in when clustering inside HLA-allele-positive subsets. Repertoires with fewer than 30,000 or more than 120,000 public chains were left out of co-occurrence clustering, as were a handful of repertoires with anomalous nucleotide sharing. Imported from immuneACCESS, the table was reduced by TCRdb to in-frame sequences with V and J called. These copies leave out some clones; in studies compared against another copy, an unresolved V gene accounts for under half, and the cause of the remainder is not known. D and trimming were read from the DNA, whereas the V and J calls and clone size are those reported in that table. The sample profile shows about 160,000 clones; about 80% of them were found once. The ten largest clones take up around 2.3% of the sample.

In total, about 650 healthy bone marrow donors made up the cohort. Cohort members were all nominally healthy when sampled, although unrecorded immune exposures were likely present. The donor was CMV seropositive and belonged to the group of 250 to 350 seropositive cohort members. Each donor provided a peripheral blood sample, and peripheral blood mononuclear cells were used for TCR beta sequencing. Genomic DNA extraction from the blood cell samples was performed with the Qiagen DNeasy Blood Extraction Kit. Trimming at the junction amounts to 6 bases on V and 8 bases on J, and the germline ends lie 14 bases apart. There are 13 amino acids in the CDR3, from cysteine to phenylalanine inclusive. CDR3 DNA only is kept here, 39 bases in frame from base 1. Per the germline V gene, SGHTA is the CDR1 and FQGNSA is the CDR2.

This receptor was taken from a man aged 45-65 years in good health and CMV-seropositive. The rearranged chain carries TRBV7-2 and TRBJ2-1; a tentative D call is TRBD1 (6 bases match). The sample taken for sequencing was PBMCs. The CDR3 here reads CASSRQQGHEQFF. The nucleotide sequence is TGTGCCAGCAGTCGACAACAGGGTCATGAGCAGTTCTTC.